The entry that follows covers one T cell receptor beta chain sequence. Its cognate antigen is unknown. The sample is drawn from a study of OX40 agonist ivuxolimab in advanced cancers. About the research overall: Anti-PD-1, anti-PD-L1 or anti-CTLA-4 therapy given earlier was allowed, and 35% to 50% had some. In three patients, partial responses were observed, one with hepatocellular carcinoma and two with cutaneous melanoma.

Sequenced by immunoSEQ multiplex PCR; TCRdb stores in-frame clones only, minus some. The table lists around 77,000 clones, over 75% of them singletons, with approximately 0.94% in the top ten. The CDR3 consists of 14 residues. Trimming removed 1 base from V and 5 bases from J, with 11 bases in between. From germline, CDR1 is KGHSH and CDR2 LQKENI. Overall study findings and caveats: Among the least clonally expanded were partial responders at 0.1-3.0 mg/kg. In CD8+ T cells, expanded clones were on average more numerous than in CD4+.

This specimen consisted of CD4+ or CD8+ T cells sorted from blood, obtained in a trial of the OX40 agonist ivuxolimab. The clonotype was recovered from an adult with an advanced solid tumor such as melanoma, head and neck, liver or kidney cancer. The chain recombines TRBV18 with TRBJ2-5; the D gene is possibly TRBD2 (5 bases). CDR3 nucleotides: TGTGCCAGCTCACCACGCCGGGATTTGGAGACCCAGTACTTC. It yields the protein CASSPRRDLETQYF.